The 15 T cell receptor beta chains given below trace back to one sample, sequenced in a study of cytomegalovirus exposure and HLA in healthy donors. Measured with immunoSEQ multiplex PCR; TCRdb has only the in-frame clones, and not every one. The data hold about 56,000 clones, with approximately 94% observed a single time. The material sequenced was PBMCs. Source of these receptors: a man aged 18 to 30 in good health and CMV-seronegative.

The chain employs TRBV19 and TRBJ2-1; 8 bases agree with TRBD2. Germline CDR1 reads LNHDA; CDR2 reads SQIVND (reference sequence). The CDR3 is made up of 16 amino acids. V was clipped by 9 bases and J by 5 bases; unmatched bases: 15. For the CDR3, the DNA is TGTGCCAGAGACACTATTCAGCGGGAGAGAAACAATGAGCAGTTCTTC. Its translation: CARDTIQRERNNEQFF.

The genes are TRBV2 and TRBJ2-3; no clear D gene. CDR1 is SNHLY, CDR2 FYNNEI, per germline. CDR3 length: 13 residues. Trimming left V 7 bases short and J 0 bases short, with 8 bases between. The CDR3 region is CASKISSTDTQYF. CDR3 nucleotide sequence: TGTGCCAGCAAGATCAGTAGCACAGATACGCAGTATTTT.

This chain connects TRBV6-5 to TRBJ1-3; weak D call: TRBD1 (5 bases). CDR1 is MNHEY, CDR2 SVGAGI, per germline. V shed 4 bases and J shed 0 bases, with 10 bases lying between them. The CDR3 runs 15 residues. The DNA of the CDR3 is TGTGCCAGCAGTTCCGACGGACACTCTGGAAACACCATATATTTT. Residues: CASSSDGHSGNTIYF.

The chain links TRBV9 to TRBJ1-3, with D possibly TRBD1 on 5 matching bases. The CDR3 loop spans 17 amino acids. Deletions cut 0 bases from V and 1 base from J, with 14 bases between. The germline V gene encodes CDR1 SGDLS and CDR2 YYNGEE. CDR3 nucleotides: TGTGCCAGCAGCGTAGGGCCAGGGATAAGATCTGGAAACACCATATATTTT. It yields the protein CASSVGPGIRSGNTIYF.

This clone came up once. The chain employs TRBV5-5 and TRBJ2-1, with 9 bases lining up with TRBD2. V shed 0 bases, J shed 7 bases, and the junction held 5 bases outside the gene matches. The CDR3 extends over 15 amino acids. Germline CDR1 and CDR2: SGHKS and YYEKEE (reference sequence). This chain's CDR3 is CASSLGAGGHNEQFF. CDR3 DNA: TGTGCCAGCAGCTTGGGTGCGGGAGGGCATAATGAGCAGTTCTTC.

V usage is TRBV11-3 and J usage is TRBJ1-1; D not resolved. The CDR3 has 14 residues. Between the trimmed V and J ends, which lost 0 bases and 2 bases, there was a span of 7 bases. The germline V gene encodes CDR1 SGHNT and CDR2 YENEEA. The CDR3 region has the DNA TGTGCCAGCAGCTTAGATTCGGGAAACACTGAAGCTTTCTTT. Translated: CASSLDSGNTEAFF. Full variable domain (outside the CDR3, taken from reference TRBV11-3 and TRBJ1-1): EAGVVQSPRYKIIEKKQPVAFWCNPISGHNTLYWYLQNLGQGPELLIRYENEEAVDDSQLPKDRFSAERLKGVDSTLKIQPAELGDSAVYLCASSLDSGNTEAFFGQGTRLTVV.

This chain connects TRBV9 to TRBJ1-4; 10 nucleotides agree with TRBD1. The CDR3 spans 17 residues. Germline V gene sequence: CDR1 SGDLS, CDR2 YYNGEE. V dropped 3 bases and J dropped 3; count of bases not matched to a gene: 8. The CDR3 coding sequence is TGTGCCAGCAGCGCCGACAGGGGGCGCTCCCCTAATGAAAAACTGTTTTTT. This sequence encodes CASSADRGRSPNEKLFF.

V gene TRBV4-1 combines with J gene TRBJ1-1; 9 bases are shared with TRBD1. The CDR3 length is 17 residues. The germline V gene encodes CDR1 MGHRA and CDR2 YSYEKL. V dropped 3 bases and J dropped 1; count of bases not matched to a gene: 9. CDR3 in DNA: TGCGCCAGCAGCCATCCACCCCGGACAGGGGCGAACACTGAAGCTTTCTTT. Protein product: CASSHPPRTGANTEAFF.

The chain employs TRBV18 and TRBJ2-2; D ambiguous. CDR3 size: 14 residues. The germline V and J ends were trimmed by 2 bases and 6 bases, with 10 bases remaining between them. Per the germline V gene, CDR1 is KGHSH and CDR2 is LQKENI. CDR3 nucleotides: TGTGCCAGCTCACCAAGAGGCCAGTCCGGGGAGCTGTTTTTT. It is translated as CASSPRGQSGELFF.

The chain combines TRBV25-1 with TRBJ2-7, with 8 nucleotides matching TRBD1. Germline CDR1 reads MGHDK; CDR2 reads SYGVNS. V lost 3 bases to trimming and J lost 5 bases; unmatched junction nucleotides: 6. The length of the CDR3 is 14 residues. The CDR3 nucleotides are TGTGCCAGCAGTGAGTCGCCGGGACAGGACGAGCAGTACTTC. It encodes CASSESPGQDEQYF.

V usage is TRBV2 and J usage is TRBJ2-5; D remains unclear. V was pared by 4 bases and J by 4 bases, with 4 bases between. The CDR3 contains 11 residues. CDR1 is SNHLY and CDR2 is FYNNEI in the germline V gene. CDR3 residues: CASSVRETQYF. The CDR3 bases are TGTGCCAGCAGTGTTCGAGAGACCCAGTACTTC.

The chain combines TRBV11-1 with TRBJ2-1, with 11 bases fitting TRBD1. CDR3 size: 16 residues. V lost 6 bases, J lost 4 bases, and 8 bases stayed unmatched. Germline-derived CDR1 and CDR2 are SGHAT and FQDESV (reference sequence). The CDR3 nucleotides read TGTGCCAGCAGTTCCGGACAGGGGGCCCGATACAATGAGCAGTTCTTC. Its translation: CASSSGQGARYNEQFF.

V usage is TRBV28 and J usage is TRBJ1-2; 8 positions match TRBD1. V lost 3 bases and J lost 8; bases outside the gene matches: 8. Germline CDR1 and CDR2: MDHEN and SYDVKM. CDR3 length: 14 amino acids. CDR3 loop: CASSFFDRGAGYTF. CDR3 DNA sequence: TGTGCCAGCAGTTTTTTTGACAGGGGCGCAGGCTACACCTTC.

The V gene is TRBV7-9, the J gene TRBJ1-2; TRBD1 matches at 7 bases. After removal of 5 bases from V and 2 bases from J, the junction contained 14 bases not matched to a gene. Germline lookup yields CDR1 SEHNR and CDR2 FQNEAQ (reference sequence). This CDR3 region has 17 residues. The CDR3 is CASSAARTGEKNYGYTF. The CDR3 bases are TGTGCCAGCAGCGCAGCCCGGACAGGCGAAAAGAACTATGGCTACACCTTC.

This clone was recorded only once. CDR3 sequence: CASSPRQGLGNQPQHF. CDR3 nucleotide sequence: TGTGCCAGCAGTCCGCGACAGGGTTTGGGCAATCAGCCCCAGCATTTT. This chain joins TRBV27 and TRBJ1-5; 7 positions match TRBD1. Germline V gene lookup returns CDR1 MNHEY and CDR2 SMNVEV (reference sequence). Germline trimming cut 5 bases from V and 2 bases from J; bases unmatched to any gene: 9. This CDR3 region has 16 residues.